This is a list of T cell receptor beta chains from one sample in a study of cytomegalovirus exposure and HLA in healthy donors. The method was immunoSEQ multiplex PCR; TCRdb's version includes in-frame clones alone and lacks a portion of them. The sample lists 140,000 to 150,000 clones; about 87% were seen once. The specimen sequenced was PBMCs. The source is a man between 18 and 29 years old in good health and CMV-seropositive. Each CDR3 is given without its conserved first and last residue. Fields, in order: V gene, CDR3 protein.

v_call: TRBV5-6; cdr3_aa: ASSSTGFSGNTIY
v_call: TRBV9; cdr3_aa: ASSGESPLAGATDTQY
v_call: TRBV5-1; cdr3_aa: ASSLEQSSYEQY
v_call: TRBV29-1; cdr3_aa: SVKLVEAF
v_call: TRBV27; cdr3_aa: ASRPGDKYNEQF
v_call: TRBV6-5; cdr3_aa: ASSLAAYNEQF
v_call: TRBV6-5; cdr3_aa: ASSYSRPGRNTEAF
v_call: TRBV5-1; cdr3_aa: ASSIDDWDTEAF
v_call: TRBV6-5; cdr3_aa: ASTSETGVNTEAF
v_call: TRBV6-5; cdr3_aa: ASSYSALAVLETQY
v_call: TRBV11-2; cdr3_aa: ASSLGTANTEAF
v_call: TRBV6-5; cdr3_aa: ASSGLGGWGEKLF
v_call: TRBV30; cdr3_aa: AGKGEGYGYT
v_call: TRBV7-9; cdr3_aa: ASRLGGMYTEAF
v_call: TRBV4-1; cdr3_aa: ASSARVMNTEAF
v_call: TRBV9; cdr3_aa: ASNGGGSPFGELF
v_call: TRBV4-1; cdr3_aa: ASSQLAGGAYHEQY
v_call: TRBV2; cdr3_aa: ASSDRAVYHEQY
v_call: TRBV6-5; cdr3_aa: ASTQGTEAF
v_call: TRBV20-1; cdr3_aa: SVEGDTEAF
v_call: TRBV19; cdr3_aa: ASRQGGQVQSPLH
v_call: TRBV7-9; cdr3_aa: ASSPQGWPNTEAF
v_call: TRBV2; cdr3_aa: ASKPESTPGMF
v_call: TRBV6-5; cdr3_aa: ASSYYAGAYYEQY
v_call: TRBV29-1; cdr3_aa: SVAGDRIYEQY
v_call: TRBV10-2; cdr3_aa: ASTLTVNRGRVKTDTQY
v_call: TRBV4-1; cdr3_aa: ASSQDPGTSFTEQF
v_call: TRBV5-1; cdr3_aa: ASSLPSGTYQETQY
v_call: TRBV7-5; cdr3_aa: VRSLPSQETQY
v_call: TRBV19; cdr3_aa: ASSITYADTQY
v_call: TRBV2; cdr3_aa: ASSEVNGGGSLTDTQY
v_call: TRBV28; cdr3_aa: ASSPQQGALREQY
v_call: TRBV27; cdr3_aa: ASSFGRGFQYTEAF
v_call: TRBV28; cdr3_aa: ASSLFREPYEQY
v_call: TRBV19; cdr3_aa: ASSSRGDTSTDTQY
v_call: TRBV19; cdr3_aa: ASSIVLGGGYT
v_call: TRBV14; cdr3_aa: ASSLGLASYEQY
v_call: TRBV2; cdr3_aa: ASSEETEGGEQF
v_call: TRBV6-1; cdr3_aa: ASRRLAGAPDTQY
v_call: TRBV5-1; cdr3_aa: ASSTTGGDSPLH
v_call: TRBV4-1; cdr3_aa: ASQWGTDTEAF
v_call: TRBV6-5; cdr3_aa: ASSSSTGRTEAF
v_call: TRBV10-3; cdr3_aa: AIRGGGQGGYNEQF
v_call: TRBV28; cdr3_aa: ASSIRQLNEKLF
v_call: TRBV27; cdr3_aa: ASSRTGLGSETQY